This TCR beta chain is from a study of shared T cell receptors in the human thymus. Germline CDR1 SEHNR, CDR2 FQNEAQ (reference sequence). The CDR3 is 17 residues long. Trimming removed 1 base at V and 5 bases at J, with 17 bases between. The table came from immunoSEQ multiplex PCR; TCRdb's copy has only in-frame clones and leaves some out. Among roughly 550,000 clones listed, roughly 74% were seen once. This clone was picked up one time. This sample also appeared in a second study, on human thymus T cells. That investigation notes: Across thymic and blood repertoires, the usage of V and J genes appeared to be biased. Among unrelated individuals, related research reported thymic repertoires that overlapped highly.

Sequenced input: thymocytes. The receptor was derived from a boy younger than two with a congenital heart defect. The J gene is TRBJ1-4, the V gene TRBV7-9, with a weak D call TRBD1 (5 bases). The CDR3 sequence: CASSLVCAGTLNEKLFF. CDR3 sequence (DNA): TGTGCCAGCAGCTTAGTGTGCGCGGGGACGCTAAATGAAAAACTGTTTTTT.